A single sample gave rise to the 2 T cell receptor beta chains below, sequenced in a study of response to subunit inactivated influenza vaccine. Each CDR3 protein gets one entry after TCRdb re-called the RT-PCR reads with MiXCR. The table has approximately 700,000 distinct CDR3 sequences, around 16% seen once. Sequencing was performed on PBMCs from blood, taken approximately 13 days after vaccination. These receptors came from a man between 50 and 59 years old who received an inactivated influenza vaccine.

V is TRBV28 and J is TRBJ2-7; TRBD1 might be the D (5 bases). Trimming left V 2 bases short and J 0 bases short, with 17 bases between. This CDR3 is built from 17 residues. The germline gives CDR1 MDHEN, CDR2 SYDVKM. The DNA for the CDR3 is TGTGCCAGCAGTTTAAATCTTAAGGGGTCAAGCTCCTACGAGCAGTACTTC. Translation gives CASSLNLKGSSSYEQYF. Filled out from reference TRBV28 and TRBJ2-7, the complete variable domain reads DVKVTQSSRYLVKRTGEKVFLECVQDMDHENMFWYRQDPGLGLRLIYFSYDVKMKEKGDIPEGYSVSREKKERFSLILESASTNQTSMYLCASSLNLKGSSSYEQYFGPGTRLTVT.

The rearrangement links TRBV7-9 to TRBJ2-2; D is perhaps TRBD1 (5 bases). Germline V gives CDR1 SEHNR, CDR2 FQNEAQ (reference sequence). This CDR3 spans 17 amino acids. With 10 bases removed from V and 5 bases from J, the gap between germline ends came to 26 bases. CDR3 DNA sequence: TGTGCCATCGGCCTGGGGCCCACCGGCTTTAGGACCGGGGAGCTGTTTTTT. It encodes CAIGLGPTGFRTGELFF.